This T cell receptor (beta chain) was obtained from a study of T cells after yellow fever vaccination. The sample holds many counts of this clonotype. By 5'RACE template switching, TCR cDNA was produced, with a universal primer site and UMIs added in the process. Each CDR3 protein gets one entry after TCRdb re-called the 5' RACE reads with MiXCR. Among 250,000 to 400,000 distinct CDR3 sequences, approximately 4.3% were seen once, and the ten largest hold just under 20%. V was shortened by 6 bases and J by 4 bases, with 4 bases between the two germline ends. CDR3 length: 10 residues. Germline V gene sequence: CDR1 SNHLY, CDR2 FYNNEI.

The receptor's source is a man younger than 35 who received the YFV17D yellow fever vaccine. The chain carries TRBV2 and TRBJ2-7, with unresolved D. This sample comprised PBMCs, obtained 15 days after the yellow fever booster vaccination. CDR3 amino acids: CASRRYEQYF. The CDR3 DNA follows: TGTGCCAGCAGGCGGTACGAGCAGTACTTC.